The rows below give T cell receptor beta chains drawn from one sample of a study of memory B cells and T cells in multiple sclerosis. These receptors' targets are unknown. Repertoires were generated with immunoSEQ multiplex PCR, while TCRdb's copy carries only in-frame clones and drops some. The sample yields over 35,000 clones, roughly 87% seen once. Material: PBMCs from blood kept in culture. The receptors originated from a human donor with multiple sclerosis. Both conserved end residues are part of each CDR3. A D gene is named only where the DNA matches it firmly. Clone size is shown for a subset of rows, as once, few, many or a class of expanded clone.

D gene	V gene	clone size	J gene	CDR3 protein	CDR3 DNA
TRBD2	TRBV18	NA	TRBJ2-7	CASSPGETSGSYEQYF	TGTGCCAGCTCACCCGGGGAGACTAGCGGCTCCTACGAGCAGTACTTC
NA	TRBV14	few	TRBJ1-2	CASSQDGAYGYTF	TGTGCCAGCAGCCAAGACGGGGCCTATGGCTACACCTTC
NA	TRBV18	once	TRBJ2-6	CASSPRGHRAGANVLTF	TGTGCCAGCTCACCTAGGGGACATAGGGCTGGGGCCAACGTCCTGACTTTC
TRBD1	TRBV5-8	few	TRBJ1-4	CASSLGDRANEKLFF	TGTGCCAGCAGCTTGGGTGACAGGGCCAATGAAAAACTGTTTTTT
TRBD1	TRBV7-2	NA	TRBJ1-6	CASSSQGANSPLHF	TGTGCCAGCAGCTCACAGGGGGCCAATTCACCCCTCCACTTT
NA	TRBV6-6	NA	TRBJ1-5	CASSYSKGYPVHF	TGTGCCAGCAGTTACTCGAAGGGTTATCCCGTGCATTTT
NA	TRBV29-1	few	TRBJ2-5	CSVDQGAEETQYF	TGCAGCGTTGATCAAGGGGCCGAAGAGACCCAGTACTTC
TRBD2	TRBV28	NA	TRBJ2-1	CASRRTSRQNEQFF	TGTGCCAGCCGGCGGACTAGCCGGCAGAATGAGCAGTTCTTC
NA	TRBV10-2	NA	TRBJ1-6	CASTAQGRDSPLHF	TGCGCCAGCACAGCGCAGGGCCGCGACTCACCCCTCCACTTT
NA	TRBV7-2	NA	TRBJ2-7	CASSWGRTYEQYF	TGTGCCAGCAGTTGGGGGCGGACCTACGAGCAGTACTTC
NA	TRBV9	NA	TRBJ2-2	CASSVVSFGGELFF	TGTGCCAGCAGCGTAGTCAGTTTCGGGGGGGAGCTGTTTTTT
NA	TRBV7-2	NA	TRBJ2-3	CASSSQLVSTDTQYF	TGTGCCAGCAGCTCACAGCTGGTAAGCACAGATACGCAGTATTTT
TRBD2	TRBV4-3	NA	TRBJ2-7	CASSQDMSGAYEQYF	TGCGCCAGCAGCCAAGATATGAGCGGGGCCTACGAGCAGTACTTC
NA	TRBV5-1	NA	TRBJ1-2	CASSLEWGRSGYTF	TGCGCCAGCAGCTTGGAATGGGGGCGAAGTGGCTACACCTTC
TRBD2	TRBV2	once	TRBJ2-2	CASRRGTGELFF	TGTGCCAGCAGGCGGGGGACCGGGGAGCTGTTTTTT
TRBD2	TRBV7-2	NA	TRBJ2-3	CASSPGTRGDTQYF	TGTGCCAGCAGCCCGGGGACTAGAGGAGATACGCAGTATTTT
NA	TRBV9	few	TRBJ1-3	CASSVSPAADTIYF	TGTGCCAGCAGCGTATCCCCAGCGGCTGACACCATATATTTT
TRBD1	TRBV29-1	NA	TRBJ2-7	CSVTGTGYEQYF	TGCAGCGTTACCGGGACAGGGTACGAGCAGTACTTC
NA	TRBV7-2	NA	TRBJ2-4	CASSLAESSLSKNIQYF	TGTGCCAGCAGCTTAGCGGAGTCATCCTTGTCCAAAAACATTCAGTACTTC
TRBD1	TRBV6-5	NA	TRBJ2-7	CASSSDRGLSYEQYF	TGTGCCAGCAGCTCGGACAGGGGGCTTTCCTACGAGCAGTACTTC
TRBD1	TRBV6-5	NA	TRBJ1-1	CASMLSRQGKTEAFF	TGTGCCAGCATGTTGTCAAGACAGGGCAAAACTGAAGCTTTCTTT
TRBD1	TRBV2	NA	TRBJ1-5	CASSEAGNRGNQPQHF	TGTGCCAGCAGTGAAGCGGGAAACAGGGGTAATCAGCCCCAGCATTTT
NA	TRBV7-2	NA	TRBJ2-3	CASSPVSSTDTQYF	TGTGCCAGCAGCCCCGTTTCGAGCACAGATACGCAGTATTTT